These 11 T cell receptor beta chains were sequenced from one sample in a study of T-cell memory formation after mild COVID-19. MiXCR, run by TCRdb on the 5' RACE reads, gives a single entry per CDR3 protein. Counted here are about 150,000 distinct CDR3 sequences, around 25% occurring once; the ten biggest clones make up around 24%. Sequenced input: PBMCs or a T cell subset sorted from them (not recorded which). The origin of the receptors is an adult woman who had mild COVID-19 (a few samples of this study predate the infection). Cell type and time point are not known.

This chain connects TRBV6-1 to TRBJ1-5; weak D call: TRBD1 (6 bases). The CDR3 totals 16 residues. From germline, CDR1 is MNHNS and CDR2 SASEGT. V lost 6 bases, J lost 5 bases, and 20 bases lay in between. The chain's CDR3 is CASSETGLEVDQPQHF. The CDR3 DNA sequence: TGTGCCAGCAGCGAAACAGGGTTGGAGGTTGATCAGCCCCAGCATTTT.

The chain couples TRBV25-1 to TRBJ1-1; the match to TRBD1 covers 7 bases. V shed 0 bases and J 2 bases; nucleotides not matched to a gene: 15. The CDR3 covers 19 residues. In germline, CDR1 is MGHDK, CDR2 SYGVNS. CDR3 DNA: TGTGCCAGCAGTGAATACGGTTCTGGGGCAGGGGGGCCTAACACTGAAGCTTTCTTT. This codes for CASSEYGSGAGGPNTEAFF.

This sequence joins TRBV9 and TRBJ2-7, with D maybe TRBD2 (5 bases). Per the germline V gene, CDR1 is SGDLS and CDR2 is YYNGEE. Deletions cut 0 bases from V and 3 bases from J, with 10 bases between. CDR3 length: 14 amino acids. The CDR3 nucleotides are TGTGCCAGCAGCGTAGGAGGGTCGGGCTACGAGCAGTACTTC. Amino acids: CASSVGGSGYEQYF. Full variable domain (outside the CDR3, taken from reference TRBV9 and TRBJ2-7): DSGVTQTPKHLITATGQRVTLRCSPRSGDLSVYWYQQSLDQGLQFLIQYYNGEERAKGNILERFSAQQFPDLHSELNLSSLELGDSALYFCASSVGGSGYEQYFGPGTRLTVT.

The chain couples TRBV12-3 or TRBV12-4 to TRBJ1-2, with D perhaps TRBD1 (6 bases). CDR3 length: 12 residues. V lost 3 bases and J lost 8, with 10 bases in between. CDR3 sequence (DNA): TGTGCCAGCAGTTTCACAGGGAACGGCTACACCTTC. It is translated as CASSFTGNGYTF.

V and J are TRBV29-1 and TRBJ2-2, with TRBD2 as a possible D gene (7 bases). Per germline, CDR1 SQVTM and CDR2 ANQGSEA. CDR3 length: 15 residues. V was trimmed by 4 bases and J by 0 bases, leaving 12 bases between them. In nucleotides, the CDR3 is TGCAGCGTTGTTACGGGGGGCACGAACACCGGGGAGCTGTTTTTT. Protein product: CSVVTGGTNTGELFF.

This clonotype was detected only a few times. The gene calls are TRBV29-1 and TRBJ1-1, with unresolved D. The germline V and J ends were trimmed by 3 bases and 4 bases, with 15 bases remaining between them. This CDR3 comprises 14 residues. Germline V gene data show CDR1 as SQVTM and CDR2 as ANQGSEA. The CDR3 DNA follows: TGCAGCGTTGAGGTCAACGGGGAGGGCACTGAAGCTTTCTTT. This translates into CSVEVNGEGTEAFF.

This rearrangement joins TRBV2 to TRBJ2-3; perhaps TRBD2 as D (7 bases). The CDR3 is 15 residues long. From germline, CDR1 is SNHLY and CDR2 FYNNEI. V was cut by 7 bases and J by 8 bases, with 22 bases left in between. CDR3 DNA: TGTGCCAGCACCGATTCGGGGGGCCGGTTGGGTACGCAGTATTTT. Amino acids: CASTDSGGRLGTQYF.

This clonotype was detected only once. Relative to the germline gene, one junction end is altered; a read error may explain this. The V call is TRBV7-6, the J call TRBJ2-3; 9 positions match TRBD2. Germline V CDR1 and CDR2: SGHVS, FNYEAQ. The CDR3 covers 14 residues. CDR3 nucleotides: TGTGCCAGCAGATTAGCGGGAGACACAGATACGCAGTATTTT. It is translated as CASRLAGDTDTQYF.

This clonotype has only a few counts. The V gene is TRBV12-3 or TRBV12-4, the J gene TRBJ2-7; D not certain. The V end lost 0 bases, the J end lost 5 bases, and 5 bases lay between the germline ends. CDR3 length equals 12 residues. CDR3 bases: TGTGCCAGCAGTTTAGCGAGGAACGAGCAGTACTTC. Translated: CASSLARNEQYF.

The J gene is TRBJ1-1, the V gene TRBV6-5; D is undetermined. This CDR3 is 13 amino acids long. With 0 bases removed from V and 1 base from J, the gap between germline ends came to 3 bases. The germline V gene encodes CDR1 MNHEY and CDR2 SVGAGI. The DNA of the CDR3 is TGTGCCAGCAGTTACTCGAAGAACACTGAAGCTTTCTTT. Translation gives CASSYSKNTEAFF.

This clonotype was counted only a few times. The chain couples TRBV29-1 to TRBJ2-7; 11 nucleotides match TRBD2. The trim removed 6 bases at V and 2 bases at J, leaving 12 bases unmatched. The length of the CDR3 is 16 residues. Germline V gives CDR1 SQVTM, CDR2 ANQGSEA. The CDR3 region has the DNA TGCAGCGTCCTTGACTCCGGGACTAGCGGACCCTACGAGCAGTACTTC. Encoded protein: CSVLDSGTSGPYEQYF.